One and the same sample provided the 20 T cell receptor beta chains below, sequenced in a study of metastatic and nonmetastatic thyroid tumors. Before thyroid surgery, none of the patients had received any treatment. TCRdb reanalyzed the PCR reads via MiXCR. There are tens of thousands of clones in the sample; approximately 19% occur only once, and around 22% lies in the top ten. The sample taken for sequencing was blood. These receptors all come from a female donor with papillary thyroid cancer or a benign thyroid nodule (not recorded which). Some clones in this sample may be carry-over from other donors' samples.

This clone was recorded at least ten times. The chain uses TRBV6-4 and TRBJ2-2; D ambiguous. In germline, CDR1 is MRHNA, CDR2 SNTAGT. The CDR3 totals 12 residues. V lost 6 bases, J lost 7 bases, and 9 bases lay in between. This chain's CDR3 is CASSNGFGELFF. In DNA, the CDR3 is TGTGCCAGCAGCAATGGGTTCGGGGAGCTGTTTTTT.

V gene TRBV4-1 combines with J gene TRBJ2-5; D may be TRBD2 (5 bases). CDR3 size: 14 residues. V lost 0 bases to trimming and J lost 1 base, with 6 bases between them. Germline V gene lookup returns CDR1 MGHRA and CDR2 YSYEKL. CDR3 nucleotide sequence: TGCGCCAGCAGCCAAGAGGACTTCCAAGAGACCCAGTACTTC. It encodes CASSQEDFQETQYF.

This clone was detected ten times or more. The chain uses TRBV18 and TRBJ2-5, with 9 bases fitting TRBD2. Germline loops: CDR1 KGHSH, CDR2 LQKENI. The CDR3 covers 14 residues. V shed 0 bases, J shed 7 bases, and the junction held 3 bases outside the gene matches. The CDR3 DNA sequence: TGTGCCAGCTCACCACCTAGCGGGGGTGTGACCCAGTACTTC. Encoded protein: CASSPPSGGVTQYF.

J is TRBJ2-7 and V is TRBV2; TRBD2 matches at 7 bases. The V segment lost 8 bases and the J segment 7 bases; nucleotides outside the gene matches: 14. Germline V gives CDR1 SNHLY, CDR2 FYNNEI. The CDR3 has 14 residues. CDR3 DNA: TGTGCCAGCGAATCTGGGGAGCGGGGTTTAGAGCAGTACTTC. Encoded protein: CASESGERGLEQYF.

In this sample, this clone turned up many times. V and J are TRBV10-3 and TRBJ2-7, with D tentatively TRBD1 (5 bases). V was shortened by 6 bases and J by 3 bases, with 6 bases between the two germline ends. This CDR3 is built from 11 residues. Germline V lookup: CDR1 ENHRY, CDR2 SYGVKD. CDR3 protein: CAIRDNYEQYF. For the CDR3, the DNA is TGTGCCATCAGGGACAACTACGAGCAGTACTTC.

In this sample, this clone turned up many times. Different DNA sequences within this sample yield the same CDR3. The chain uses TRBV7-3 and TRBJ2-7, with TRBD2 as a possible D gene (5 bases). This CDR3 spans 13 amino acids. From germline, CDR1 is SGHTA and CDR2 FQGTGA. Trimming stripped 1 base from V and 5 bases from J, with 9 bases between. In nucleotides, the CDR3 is TGTGCCAGCAGCTTAAACTTGGGAGACGAGCAGTACTTC. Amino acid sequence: CASSLNLGDEQYF.

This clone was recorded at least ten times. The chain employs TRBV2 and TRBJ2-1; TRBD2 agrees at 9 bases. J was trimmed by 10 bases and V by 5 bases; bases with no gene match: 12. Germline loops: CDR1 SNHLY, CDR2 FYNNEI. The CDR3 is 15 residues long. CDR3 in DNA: TGTGCCAGCAGTCGGTTGGGCGGGGGGGCCCCAGAGCAGTTCTTC. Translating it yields CASSRLGGGAPEQFF.

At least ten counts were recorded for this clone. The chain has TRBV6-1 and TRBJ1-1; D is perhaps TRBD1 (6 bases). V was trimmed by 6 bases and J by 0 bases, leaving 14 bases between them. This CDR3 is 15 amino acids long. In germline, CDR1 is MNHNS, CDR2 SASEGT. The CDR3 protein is CASRVTGSLNTEAFF. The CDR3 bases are TGTGCCAGCAGAGTAACAGGGAGCCTGAACACTGAAGCTTTCTTT.

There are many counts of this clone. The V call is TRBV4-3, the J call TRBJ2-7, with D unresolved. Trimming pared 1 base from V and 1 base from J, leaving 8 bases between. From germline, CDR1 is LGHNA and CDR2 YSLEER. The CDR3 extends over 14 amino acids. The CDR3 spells CASSQGQESYEQYF. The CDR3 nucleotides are TGCGCCAGCAGCCAAGGGCAAGAATCCTACGAGCAGTACTTC.

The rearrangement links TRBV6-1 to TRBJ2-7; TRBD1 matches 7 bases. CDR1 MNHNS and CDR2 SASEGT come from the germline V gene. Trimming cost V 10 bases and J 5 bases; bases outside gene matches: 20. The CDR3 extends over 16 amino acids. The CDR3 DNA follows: TGTGCCATCAGAATGACAGGGAGCGGAGTAGACCACGAGCAGTACTTC. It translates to CAIRMTGSGVDHEQYF.

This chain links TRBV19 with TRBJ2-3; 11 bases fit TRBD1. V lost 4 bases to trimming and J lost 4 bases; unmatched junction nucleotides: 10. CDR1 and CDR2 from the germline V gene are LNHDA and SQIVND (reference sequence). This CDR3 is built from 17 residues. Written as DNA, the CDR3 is TGTGCCAGTAGTACCCCGGGACAGGGGGTTGGCGCAGATACGCAGTATTTT. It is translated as CASSTPGQGVGADTQYF.

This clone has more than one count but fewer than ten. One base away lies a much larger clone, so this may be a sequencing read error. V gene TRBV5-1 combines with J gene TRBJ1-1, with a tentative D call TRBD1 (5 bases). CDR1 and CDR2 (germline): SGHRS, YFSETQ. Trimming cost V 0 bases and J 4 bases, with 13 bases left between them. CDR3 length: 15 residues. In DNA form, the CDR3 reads TGCGCCAGCAGCTTGGGGGACGGGGCAGGCACTGAAGCTTTCTTT. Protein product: CASSLGDGAGTEAFF. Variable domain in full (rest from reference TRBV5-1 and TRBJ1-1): KAGVTQTPRYLIKTRGQQVTLSCSPISGHRSVSWYQQTPGQGLQFLFEYFSETQRNKGNFPGRFSGRQFSNSRSEMNVSTLELGDSALYLCASSLGDGAGTEAFFGQGTRLTVV.

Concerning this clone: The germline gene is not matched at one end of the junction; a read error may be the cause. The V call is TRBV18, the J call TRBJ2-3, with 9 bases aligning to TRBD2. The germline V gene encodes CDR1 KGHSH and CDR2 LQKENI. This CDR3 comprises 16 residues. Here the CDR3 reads CTSSLLSGGNTDTQYF. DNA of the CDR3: TGTACCAGCTCACTCCTAAGCGGGGGGAACACAGATACGCAGTATTTT.

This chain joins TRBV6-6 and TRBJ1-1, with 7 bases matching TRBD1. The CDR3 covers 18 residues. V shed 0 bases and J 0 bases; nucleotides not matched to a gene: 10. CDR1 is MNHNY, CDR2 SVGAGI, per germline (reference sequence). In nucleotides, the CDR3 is TGTGCCAGCAGTTACTCCAGGGGGGGGTCCGCTTTGAACACTGAAGCTTTCTTT. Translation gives CASSYSRGGSALNTEAFF.

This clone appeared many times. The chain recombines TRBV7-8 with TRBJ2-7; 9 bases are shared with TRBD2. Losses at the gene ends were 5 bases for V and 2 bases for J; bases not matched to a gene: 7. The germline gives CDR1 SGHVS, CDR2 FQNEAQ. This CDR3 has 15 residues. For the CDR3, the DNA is TGTGCCAGCAGCGCCTCAGCGGGGGGAACCTACGAGCAGTACTTC. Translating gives CASSASAGGTYEQYF. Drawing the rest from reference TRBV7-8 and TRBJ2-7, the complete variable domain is GAGVSQSPRYKVAKRGQDVALRCDPISGHVSLFWYQQALGQGPEFLTYFQNEAQLDKSGLPSDRFFAERPEGSVSTLKIQRTQQEDSAVYLCASSASAGGTYEQYFGPGTRLTVT.

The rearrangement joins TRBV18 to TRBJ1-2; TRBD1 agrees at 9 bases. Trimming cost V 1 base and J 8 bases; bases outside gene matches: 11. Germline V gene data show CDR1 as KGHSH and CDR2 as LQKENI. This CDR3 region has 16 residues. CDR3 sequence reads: CASSPQPGQGLHGYTF. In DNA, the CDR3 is TGTGCCAGCTCACCACAACCGGGACAGGGTTTGCACGGCTACACCTTC.

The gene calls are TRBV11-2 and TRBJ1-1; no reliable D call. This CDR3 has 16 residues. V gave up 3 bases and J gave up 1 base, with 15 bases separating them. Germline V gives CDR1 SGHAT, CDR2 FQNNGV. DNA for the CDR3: TGTGCCAGCAGCTTCACATTGACCAGACCGAACACTGAAGCTTTCTTT. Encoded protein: CASSFTLTRPNTEAFF.

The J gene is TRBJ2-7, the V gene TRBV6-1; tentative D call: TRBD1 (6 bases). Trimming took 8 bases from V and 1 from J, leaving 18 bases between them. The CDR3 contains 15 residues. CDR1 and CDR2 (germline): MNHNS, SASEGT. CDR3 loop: CASARTGTSSYEQYF. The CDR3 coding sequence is TGTGCCAGCGCGCGCACCGGGACATCTTCCTACGAGCAGTACTTC.

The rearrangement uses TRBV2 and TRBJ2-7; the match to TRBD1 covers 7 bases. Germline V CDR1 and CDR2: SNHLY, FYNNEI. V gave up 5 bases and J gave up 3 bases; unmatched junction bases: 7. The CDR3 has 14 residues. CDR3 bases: TGTGCCAGCAGTCTGACAGGGTTAGGCTACGAGCAGTACTTC. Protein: CASSLTGLGYEQYF. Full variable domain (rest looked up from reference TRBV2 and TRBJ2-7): EPEVTQTPSHQVTQMGQEVILRCVPISNHLYFYWYRQILGQKVEFLVSFYNNEISEKSEIFDDQFSVERPDGSNFTLKIRSTKLEDSAMYFCASSLTGLGYEQYFGPGTRLTVT.

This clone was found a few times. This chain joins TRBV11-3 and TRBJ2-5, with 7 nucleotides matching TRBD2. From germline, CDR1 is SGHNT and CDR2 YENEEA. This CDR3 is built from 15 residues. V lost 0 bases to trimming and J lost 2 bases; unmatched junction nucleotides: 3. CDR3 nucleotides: TGTGCCAGCAGCTTAGATGGGGGAGGGCAAGAGACCCAGTACTTC. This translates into CASSLDGGGQETQYF. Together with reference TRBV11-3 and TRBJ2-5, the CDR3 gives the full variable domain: EAGVVQSPRYKIIEKKQPVAFWCNPISGHNTLYWYLQNLGQGPELLIRYENEEAVDDSQLPKDRFSAERLKGVDSTLKIQPAELGDSAVYLCASSLDGGGQETQYFGPGTRLLVL.